These T cell receptor beta chains were read from a single sample in a study of cytomegalovirus exposure and HLA in healthy donors. Method: immunoSEQ multiplex PCR; TCRdb's copy keeps in-frame clones and lacks some. The sample records fewer than 200,000 clones, about 70% being singletons. The sequenced sample consisted of PBMCs. The receptor set was obtained from a woman under 40 in good health and CMV-seronegative. Both conserved end residues are trimmed from each CDR3. The order of the fields is J gene, V gene, CDR3 protein.

>TRBJ1-1|TRBV19
ASSISPRTGRPEAF
>TRBJ1-5|TRBV5-8
ASSRVQGIYSNQPQH
>TRBJ2-2|TRBV11-2
ASSPILAGGRAGELF
>TRBJ1-5|TRBV6-4
ASSDSFLEFYQPQH
>TRBJ1-1|TRBV11-2
ASRPNRGPRDTEAF
>TRBJ2-2|TRBV27
ASSRVSGTGELF
>TRBJ1-2|TRBV4-1
ASSQDVADYGYT
>TRBJ2-7|TRBV7-9
ASSPQGHEQY
>TRBJ2-3|TRBV28
ASRGADRASTDTQY
>TRBJ1-5|TRBV5-5
ASSLLGPEGNQPQH
>TRBJ1-1|TRBV29-1
SVDRAGGTEAF
>TRBJ1-2|TRBV6-1
ASNTGAYGYT
>TRBJ2-2|TRBV11-2
ASRPWGRAGGPGELF
>TRBJ1-5|TRBV27
ASSPRGWTEPQH
>TRBJ2-1|TRBV5-1
ASSLGWGLDFHEQF
>TRBJ2-1|TRBV19
ASSGLAGGRNEQF
>TRBJ2-7|TRBV21-1
ASSPRDRPVEQY
>TRBJ1-1|TRBV19
ASTVGLGDTEAF
>TRBJ1-2|TRBV6-1
ASRRTGTSNYGYT
>TRBJ2-5|TRBV7-8
ASSLDPRVPASRETQY
>TRBJ1-1|TRBV7-2
ASSDQGYTEAF
>TRBJ2-6|TRBV15
ATSRDGDSGANVLT
>TRBJ2-5|TRBV10-3
AISEGTSGRGETQY
>TRBJ1-3|TRBV6-1
ASSELRGYNTIY
>TRBJ2-1|TRBV18
ASSPRPDYNEQF
>TRBJ2-7|TRBV5-1
ASSLGQLDEQY
>TRBJ2-7|TRBV11-2
ASSLGTGYEQY
>TRBJ1-4|TRBV7-6
ASSGYITGHGLGEKLF
>TRBJ2-3|TRBV5-1
ASSLVGGTSGTDTQY
>TRBJ2-4|TRBV14
ASSQAGQRIFGAKNIQY
>TRBJ1-2|TRBV27
ASSQQHGYT
>TRBJ2-5|TRBV5-1
ASSWTSGSETQY
>TRBJ1-5|TRBV19
ASSSGQGAGNQPQH
>TRBJ2-2|TRBV11-2
ASSTLGANTGELF
>TRBJ2-2|TRBV6-4
ASSDSEHTGELF
>TRBJ2-5|TRBV7-8
ASSLAGGGGETQY
>TRBJ2-1|TRBV11-3
ASSLGEGNEQF
>TRBJ2-7|TRBV14
ASSSGHPTQSYEQY
>TRBJ1-1|TRBV11-2
ASSPAGRWNTEAF
>TRBJ2-7|TRBV27
ASSLLARTSGPYEQY
>TRBJ2-3|TRBV7-9
ASSLARGDQNTQY
>TRBJ2-1|TRBV19
ASSIDLWGEQF
>TRBJ2-1|TRBV9
ASSPRTSGGLREQF
>TRBJ1-4|TRBV11-2
ASSTTGAHEKLF
>TRBJ1-1|TRBV5-4
ASSSPVATEAF
>TRBJ2-3|TRBV11-2
ASSKTGPTQY
>TRBJ1-5|TRBV12-5
ASGLAPGRSPNQPQH
>TRBJ1-5|TRBV23-1
ASSQADRGYQPQH
>TRBJ2-3|TRBV7-2
ASSPTSGGGRVGIDTQY
>TRBJ2-5|TRBV5-1
ASSPGTSGGAWETQY
>TRBJ1-2|TRBV6-1
ASTPTGDYGYT
>TRBJ1-5|TRBV7-3
ASSLSRGQPQH
>TRBJ2-1|TRBV30
AWSSSGRVYEQF
>TRBJ2-1|TRBV4-2
ASSQVGASGRGGEQF
>TRBJ2-5|TRBV28
ASSPDRGQEQY
>TRBJ2-7|TRBV19
ASSIAGGRGEQY
>TRBJ2-7|TRBV7-9
ATMKTGSYEQY
>TRBJ2-2|TRBV7-3
ASSLKGGGLAGAVNTGELF
>TRBJ1-2|TRBV5-6
ASSPRSLGYGYT